This TCR beta chain was recorded in a study of radiation and T cells in renal cell carcinoma. Study-level points and caveats: Top tumor clonotypes rose in blood 2 weeks post-radiation, then contracted. Pretreatment tumor biopsies were lacking, so baseline clonotypes are unknown.

With respect to this clone: Its antigen is unidentified.

Sequenced by immunoSEQ multiplex PCR; TCRdb stores in-frame clones only, minus some. The table shows roughly 140,000 clones, with approximately 90% occurring only once. V lost 4 bases, J lost 5 bases, and 11 bases lay in between. The V gene's germline CDR1 is MNHNS and CDR2 SASEGT. The CDR3 is 13 amino acids. Documented time point: blood 2 weeks post-SBRT. Treatment: 15 Gy SBRT to primary tumor, nephrectomy 4 weeks later. Radiation-treated patients gave blood at baseline, week 2 and week 4. The V gene is TRBV6-1, the J gene TRBJ1-1; no reliable D call. The TCR originated in a woman in her forties or fifties with renal cell carcinoma. This sample comprised blood, obtained from a patient whose treatment included radiotherapy and nephrectomy. The DNA for the CDR3 is TGTGCCAGCAGTGTGAGGGCGGGTACTGAAGCTTTCTTT. Its translation: CASSVRAGTEAFF.